The sequence of this T cell receptor (beta chain) was determined in a study of blood T cell repertoires in COVID-19. The protocol was immunoSEQ multiplex PCR, while the TCRdb copy is restricted to in-frame clones and leaves out a portion. The sample has 130,000 to 150,000 clones, roughly nine tenths seen once. V was pared by 0 bases and J by 5 bases, with 11 bases between. Germline CDR1 is SGHRS and CDR2 is YFSETQ. The CDR3 covers 14 residues. Specimen: peripheral blood. The V call is TRBV5-1, the J call TRBJ2-5; D perhaps matches TRBD2 (6 bases). This receptor was taken from a human donor in a cohort sampled during active COVID-19. The CDR3 region has the DNA TGCGCCAGCAGCTTGGGACTAGTCAAGGAGACCCAGTACTTC. Translating gives CASSLGLVKETQYF.